Detailed here is one T cell receptor (beta chain). This sample was taken from a study of blood T cell repertoires in COVID-19. Across the whole study: The United States, Italy and Spain supplied acute and convalescent COVID-19 samples. T cells, B-cell-depleted T cells, or PBMCs supplied cDNA or gDNA.

The length of the CDR3 is 11 residues. V was pared by 6 bases and J by 4 bases, with 7 bases between. CDR1 is LGHDT, CDR2 YNNKEL, per germline (reference sequence). Original analysis: Nucleated cell number was recorded as an estimate derived from reference gene primer amplification. The table came from immunoSEQ multiplex PCR; TCRdb's copy has only in-frame clones and leaves some out. D and trimming come from the DNA, and the V and J calls and clone size come from that table. This sample yields 98,000 or so clones, of which 65% to 80% are seen a single time; about 2% belongs to the top ten. The chain employs TRBV3-1 (or the pseudogene TRBV3-2) and TRBJ2-7; D not resolved. Material: peripheral blood. The receptor was derived from a woman aged 40 to 50 with acute or convalescent COVID-19. In nucleotides, the CDR3 is TGTGCCAGCAGTCAGGCGTACGAGCAGTACTTC. It is translated as CASSQAYEQYF.